The 24 T cell receptor beta chains below come from one sample, sequenced in a study of response to subunit inactivated influenza vaccine. TCRdb reprocessed the RT-PCR reads with MiXCR, giving one entry per CDR3 protein. Altogether about 480,000 distinct CDR3 sequences are present, 25% being singletons, with the ten largest covering approximately 1.9%. Sequencing used CD4+ T cells sorted from PBMCs, obtained around 5 days after vaccination. Source of these receptors: a man aged 50 or older who received an inactivated influenza vaccine.

Only a few counts were recorded for this clonotype. J is TRBJ1-6 and V is TRBV18; 7 nucleotides line up with TRBD1. V dropped 3 bases and J dropped 6; count of bases not matched to a gene: 2. The CDR3 covers 14 residues. CDR1 is KGHSH and CDR2 is LQKENI in the germline V gene. CDR3 sequence (DNA): TGTGCCAGCTCACCCAGGGACAGTAATTCACCCCTCCACTTT. Encoded protein: CASSPRDSNSPLHF.

The rearrangement uses TRBV19 and TRBJ2-3; D not certain. Germline CDR1 reads LNHDA; CDR2 reads SQIVND (reference sequence). This CDR3 is built from 14 residues. V lost 4 bases, J lost 1 base, and 9 bases lay in between. CDR3 coding DNA: TGTGCCAGTAGTACCTTCGAGGGCACAGATACGCAGTATTTT. This codes for CASSTFEGTDTQYF.

J is TRBJ2-1 and V is TRBV15; 9 bases fit TRBD1. The CDR3 consists of 16 residues. Losses at the gene ends were 2 bases for V and 6 bases for J; bases not matched to a gene: 8. Germline lookup yields CDR1 LNHNV and CDR2 YYDKDF (reference sequence). The DNA for the CDR3 is TGTGCCACCAGCAGATCACTCGGACAGGGGTCCAATGAGCAGTTCTTC. Translated: CATSRSLGQGSNEQFF.

Only a few counts were recorded for this clonotype. The chain is built from TRBV29-1 and TRBJ2-1; D is perhaps TRBD2 (5 bases). The V end was cut by 7 bases, the J end by 1 base, with 8 bases between. CDR1 and CDR2 from the germline V gene are SQVTM and ANQGSEA. This CDR3 region has 12 residues. CDR3 sequence reads: CSAAGSYNEQFF. The CDR3 region has the DNA TGCAGCGCGGCGGGTTCCTACAATGAGCAGTTCTTC.

This clonotype was seen many times. The chain has TRBV10-3 and TRBJ1-3, with D unresolved. Germline V CDR1 and CDR2: ENHRY, SYGVKD. This CDR3 contains 14 residues. The V and J ends lost 10 bases and 0 bases respectively, with 13 bases between them. CDR3 sequence: CATGGEISGNTIYF. CDR3 nucleotides: TGTGCCACGGGCGGGGAGATCTCTGGAAACACCATATATTTT.

This clonotype was counted at least ten times. The V and J genes are TRBV7-9 and TRBJ2-7, with 8 bases fitting TRBD1. The CDR3 runs 12 residues. The V gene's germline CDR1 is SEHNR and CDR2 FQNEAQ (reference sequence). Germline trimming cut 6 bases from V and 3 bases from J; bases unmatched to any gene: 1. The CDR3 DNA sequence: TGTGCCAGCAGTGGACAGGGCTACGAGCAGTACTTC. Its translation is CASSGQGYEQYF.

The chain combines TRBV6-5 with TRBJ2-7; D is ambiguous. Trimming stripped 2 bases from V and 2 bases from J, with 16 bases between. Germline CDR1 and CDR2: MNHEY and SVGAGI. CDR3 length: 16 amino acids. CDR3 in amino acids: CASSYLSRAQAYEQYF. The CDR3 DNA reads TGTGCCAGCAGTTACCTCAGTCGGGCCCAAGCCTACGAGCAGTACTTC.

V usage is TRBV10-3 and J usage is TRBJ2-7, with TRBD2 matching 10 bases. The CDR3 has 15 amino acids. J gave up 3 bases and V 2 bases, and 4 bases lay outside the gene matches. Germline V gives CDR1 ENHRY, CDR2 SYGVKD. CDR3 region: CAISEGSGGRYEQYF. CDR3 nucleotide sequence: TGTGCCATCAGTGAGGGTAGCGGGGGGCGCTACGAGCAGTACTTC.

There are many counts of this clonotype. The V call is TRBV20-1, the J call TRBJ1-2; the D gene is possibly TRBD1 (6 bases). V was pared by 0 bases and J by 2 bases, with 7 bases between. Per the germline V gene, CDR1 is DFQATT and CDR2 is SNEGSKA (reference sequence). The length of the CDR3 is 13 residues. For the CDR3, the DNA is TGCAGTGCTAGAGATGGGGGCAACTATGGCTACACCTTC. This codes for CSARDGGNYGYTF.

The chain joins TRBV20-1 to TRBJ2-5, with D hard to call. Trimming pared 0 bases from V and 1 base from J, leaving 15 bases between. CDR1 and CDR2 from the germline V gene are DFQATT and SNEGSKA (reference sequence). This CDR3 contains 16 residues. CDR3 DNA: TGCAGTGCTAGAGATTCCGGTAGGCCTCCCCAAGAGACCCAGTACTTC. It codes for CSARDSGRPPQETQYF.

In DNA form, the CDR3 reads TGTGCCAGCAGCCAAGGGGGGAGGAGGGACACCGGGGAGCTGTTTTTT. It specifies CASSQGGRRDTGELFF. The chain is built from TRBV4-2 and TRBJ2-2; perhaps TRBD2 as D (6 bases). V lost 1 base to trimming and J lost 3 bases, with 12 bases between them. The CDR3 has 16 residues. Germline V lookup: CDR1 LGHNA, CDR2 YNFKEQ.

Many counts were recorded for this clonotype. This rearrangement joins TRBV29-1 to TRBJ2-5, with 7 bases matching TRBD2. Losses at the gene ends were 0 bases for V and 2 bases for J; bases not matched to a gene: 9. Per the germline V gene, CDR1 is SQVTM and CDR2 is ANQGSEA. The CDR3 totals 16 residues. The CDR3 bases are TGCAGCGTTGAAGAGGCCCTAGCGGAGCTACAAGAGACCCAGTACTTC. It translates to CSVEEALAELQETQYF.

This clonotype was counted ten times or more. The gene calls are TRBV6-1 and TRBJ1-2; D gene ambiguous. The V end was cut by 1 base, the J end by 0 bases, with 9 bases between. Germline CDR1 reads MNHNS; CDR2 reads SASEGT. The CDR3 runs 15 residues. The CDR3 loop reads CASSEGRKTNYGYTF. CDR3 in DNA: TGTGCCAGCAGTGAAGGACGTAAGACTAACTATGGCTACACCTTC.

The chain is built from TRBV7-9 and TRBJ2-2; 10 nucleotides agree with TRBD1. This CDR3 contains 15 residues. The germline V gene encodes CDR1 SEHNR and CDR2 FQNEAQ (reference sequence). V trimming: 5 bases; J trimming: 4 bases; junction bases outside the gene matches: 4. CDR3: CASSPDRGFTGELFF. The DNA for the CDR3 is TGTGCCAGCAGCCCGGACAGGGGGTTCACCGGGGAGCTGTTTTTT.

This clonotype has only a few counts. The genes are TRBV7-7 and TRBJ2-7; TRBD2 is a possible D gene (6 bases). This CDR3 comprises 15 residues. Between the trimmed V and J ends, which lost 1 base and 1 base, there was a span of 11 bases. CDR1 is SSHAT, CDR2 FNYEAQ, per germline (reference sequence). The CDR3 spells CASSLGAGRSYEQYF. The CDR3 nucleotides are TGTGCCAGCAGCTTAGGGGCGGGAAGGTCCTACGAGCAGTACTTC.

The chain has TRBV25-1 and TRBJ2-5, with D maybe TRBD1 (5 bases). The germline V gene encodes CDR1 MGHDK and CDR2 SYGVNS. The CDR3 has 15 residues. V was clipped by 1 base and J by 3 bases, with 12 bases between them. The DNA for the CDR3 is TGTGCCAGCAGTGAATTTGGTGGCAGGGAAGAGACCCAGTACTTC. It yields the protein CASSEFGGREETQYF.

The chain couples TRBV10-3 to TRBJ2-1; the match to TRBD2 covers 10 bases. Germline V gene data show CDR1 as ENHRY and CDR2 as SYGVKD. V gave up 10 bases and J gave up 4 bases; unmatched junction bases: 19. The CDR3 sequence is 18 residues long. CDR3 region: CATNPDGAGGPRYNEQFF. CDR3 DNA sequence: TGTGCCACGAACCCAGACGGAGCGGGAGGGCCCAGGTACAATGAGCAGTTCTTC.

Only a few counts were recorded for this clonotype. The chain has TRBV6-1 and TRBJ1-6; TRBD1 matches at 7 bases. Germline CDR1 reads MNHNS; CDR2 reads SASEGT. V lost 4 bases and J lost 5; bases outside the gene matches: 2. The CDR3 runs to 14 residues. The CDR3 nucleotides read TGTGCCAGCAGTGCCCAGGGGGATAATTCACCCCTCCACTTT. Protein sequence: CASSAQGDNSPLHF.

This clonotype occurred a few times. This chain joins TRBV20-1 and TRBJ2-5; 11 bases fit TRBD1. There are 15 residues in the CDR3. Trimming removed 8 bases from V and 2 bases from J; junction bases left unmatched: 10. In germline, CDR1 is DFQATT, CDR2 SNEGSKA (reference sequence). The CDR3 DNA sequence: TGCAGTCCTAATACGGGGACAGGGGGGCAAGAGACCCAGTACTTC. It yields the protein CSPNTGTGGQETQYF.

The chain is built from TRBV18 and TRBJ1-1; D ambiguous. Germline lookup yields CDR1 KGHSH and CDR2 LQKENI. The germline V and J ends were trimmed by 4 bases and 5 bases, with 14 bases remaining between them. This CDR3 spans 14 amino acids. The CDR3 loop reads CASSLNAGGTEAFF. The CDR3 region has the DNA TGTGCCAGCTCACTAAACGCGGGTGGGACTGAAGCTTTCTTT.

This clonotype was counted many times. CDR3 sequence (DNA): TGTGCCAGCTCTCCTAATCAGGGGGCTGGTCAGCCCCAGCATTTT. Protein: CASSPNQGAGQPQHF. V gene TRBV18 combines with J gene TRBJ1-5, with TRBD1 identical over 8 bases. The CDR3 extends over 15 amino acids. V dropped 6 bases and J dropped 6; count of bases not matched to a gene: 10. Germline V lookup: CDR1 KGHSH, CDR2 LQKENI.

This clonotype was found a few times. This chain connects TRBV10-3 to TRBJ1-2; D is unresolved. From germline, CDR1 is ENHRY and CDR2 SYGVKD. Trimming cost V 3 bases and J 5 bases, with 10 bases left between them. The CDR3 totals 13 residues. This chain's CDR3 is CAISEWTDYGYTF. The DNA for the CDR3 is TGTGCCATCAGTGAATGGACGGATTATGGCTACACCTTC.

The chain combines TRBV12-3 or TRBV12-4 with TRBJ1-1; unclear D gene. There are 13 residues in the CDR3. V was cut by 3 bases and J by 4 bases, with 9 bases left in between. DNA for the CDR3: TGTGCCAGCAGTTTGATGGGTCCCACTGAAGCTTTCTTT. Translating it yields CASSLMGPTEAFF.

The chain employs TRBV12-3 or TRBV12-4 and TRBJ2-4, with 7 positions matching TRBD2. V dropped 5 bases and J dropped 8; count of bases not matched to a gene: 9. CDR3 length: 14 residues. The chain's CDR3 is CASSTGGSIDIQYF. The CDR3 nucleotides read TGTGCCAGCAGTACGGGGGGTAGTATAGACATTCAGTACTTC.